A single sample is the source of the 17 T cell receptor beta chains below, sequenced in a study of blood T cell repertoires in COVID-19 (dated by TCRdb to the early 2020s). The library was produced with the immunoSEQ multiplex PCR assay. In its TCRdb copy, this immuneACCESS table keeps in-frame sequences only and misses some clones. Where compared with another copy, unresolved V genes explain less than half of these, and the others have no known cause. The sample profile shows 35,000 to 40,000 clones; over 70% of them were found once. The ten largest clones add up to approximately 30% of the sample. Sequencing was performed on peripheral blood. The receptors shown here come from an elderly man with active or convalescent COVID-19.

The J gene is TRBJ2-1, the V gene TRBV3-1 (or the pseudogene TRBV3-2), with D unresolved. V was shortened by 0 bases and J by 7 bases, with 4 bases between the two germline ends. The germline gives CDR1 LGHDT, CDR2 YNNKEL (reference sequence). The CDR3 runs 12 residues. In DNA, the CDR3 is TGTGCCAGCAGCCAAGACCGGAATGAGCAGTTCTTC. Protein product: CASSQDRNEQFF.

The chain links TRBV9 to TRBJ2-5, with 7 bases matching TRBD2. This CDR3 is built from 16 residues. The V gene's germline CDR1 is SGDLS and CDR2 YYNGEE. V lost 0 bases, J lost 2 bases, and 7 bases stayed unmatched. This chain's CDR3 is CASSVGARAGQETQYF. CDR3 nucleotide sequence: TGTGCCAGCAGCGTAGGTGCGCGAGCGGGGCAAGAGACCCAGTACTTC.

The chain combines TRBV27 with TRBJ1-5, with D hard to call. In germline, CDR1 is MNHEY, CDR2 SMNVEV (reference sequence). The CDR3 spans 15 residues. Trimming took 2 bases from V and 5 from J, leaving 13 bases between them. The CDR3 nucleotides are TGTGCCAGCAGTTTACGAGGAGGCCGCGATCAGCCCCAGCATTTT. Translated, it gives CASSLRGGRDQPQHF.

Worth noting for this clone: Within the sample, other DNA sequences also encode this same CDR3. The chain employs TRBV14 and TRBJ1-1; D is unresolved. V was clipped by 1 base and J by 0 bases, with 6 bases between them. Germline V gene sequence: CDR1 SGHDN, CDR2 FVKESK. The CDR3 length is 14 residues. CDR3 nucleotides: TGTGCCAGCAGCCAAGCCGGGATGAACACTGAAGCTTTCTTT. It codes for CASSQAGMNTEAFF.

This sequence joins TRBV7-9 and TRBJ1-2; 7 nucleotides match TRBD1. J gave up 8 bases and V 1 base, and 10 bases lay outside the gene matches. The CDR3 spans 15 residues. CDR1 is SEHNR and CDR2 is FQNEAQ in the germline V gene (reference sequence). In DNA form, the CDR3 reads TGTGCCAGCAGCTTAGGACAGGGTATTCTCTGGGGCTACACCTTC. Protein sequence: CASSLGQGILWGYTF.

This chain connects TRBV7-8 to TRBJ2-3, with D possibly TRBD2 on 6 matching bases. The CDR3 has 14 amino acids. Per the germline V gene, CDR1 is SGHVS and CDR2 is FQNEAQ. The germline V and J ends were trimmed by 8 bases and 6 bases, with 18 bases remaining between them. CDR3 bases: TGTGCCAGCTCTCCCATCGGGGGATTTGATACGCAGTATTTT. It encodes CASSPIGGFDTQYF. Full variable domain (outside the CDR3, taken from reference TRBV7-8 and TRBJ2-3): GAGVSQSPRYKVAKRGQDVALRCDPISGHVSLFWYQQALGQGPEFLTYFQNEAQLDKSGLPSDRFFAERPEGSVSTLKIQRTQQEDSAVYLCASSPIGGFDTQYFGPGTRLTVL.

The V gene is TRBV9, the J gene TRBJ2-7, with TRBD2 identical over 13 bases. Germline CDR1 SGDLS, CDR2 YYNGEE. J lost 2 bases, V lost 2 bases, and 4 bases had no gene match. CDR3 length: 16 amino acids. This CDR3 reads CASSVGGLAGTYEQYF. Written as DNA, the CDR3 is TGTGCCAGCAGCGTCGGGGGACTAGCGGGAACCTACGAGCAGTACTTC.

This rearrangement joins TRBV4-3 to TRBJ1-1; perhaps TRBD1 as D (6 bases). V lost 0 bases and J 3 bases, leaving 11 bases between the germline ends. The CDR3 is 15 residues long. Germline CDR1 LGHNA, CDR2 YSLEER. The CDR3: CASSQDDRRYTEAFF. As DNA, the CDR3 is TGCGCCAGCAGCCAAGATGACAGGCGGTACACTGAAGCTTTCTTT.

V gene TRBV15 combines with J gene TRBJ2-4; D not certain. V lost 0 bases, J lost 0 bases, and 12 bases lay in between. CDR1 is LNHNV, CDR2 YYDKDF, per germline (reference sequence). The CDR3 has 17 amino acids. The DNA of the CDR3 is TGTGCCACCAGCAGAGATCGTACTGTTCTAGCCAAAAACATTCAGTACTTC. It specifies CATSRDRTVLAKNIQYF.

The sample holds a few counts of this clone. This chain connects TRBV7-2 to TRBJ1-3; D is unclear. This CDR3 spans 15 amino acids. Germline CDR1 SGHTA, CDR2 FQGNSA. The germline V and J ends were trimmed by 5 bases and 2 bases, with 13 bases remaining between them. The CDR3 loop is CASSPAGAAGNTIYF. The CDR3 DNA follows: TGTGCCAGCAGCCCTGCGGGAGCAGCTGGAAACACCATATATTTT.

The chain uses TRBV7-9 and TRBJ2-3, with TRBD2 matching over 13 bases. CDR3 size: 17 residues. Per germline, CDR1 SEHNR and CDR2 FQNEAQ (reference sequence). J was trimmed by 1 base and V by 1 base; bases with no gene match: 2. The CDR3 bases are TGTGCCAGCAGCTTAGGACTAGCGGGGGGCCGCACAGATACGCAGTATTTT. This encodes CASSLGLAGGRTDTQYF.

This clone was detected a few times. The chain combines TRBV20-1 with TRBJ2-1; tentative D call: TRBD2 (6 bases). Germline V gene sequence: CDR1 DFQATT, CDR2 SNEGSKA (reference sequence). This CDR3 spans 16 amino acids. With 3 bases removed from V and 0 bases from J, the gap between germline ends came to 15 bases. The CDR3 region is CSASGTGTPSYNEQFF. The CDR3 DNA sequence: TGCAGTGCTAGTGGAACCGGGACTCCCTCCTACAATGAGCAGTTCTTC.

The V call is TRBV6-1, the J call TRBJ2-7, with TRBD1 identical over 8 bases. This CDR3 is built from 15 residues. Trimming removed 0 bases from V and 6 bases from J; junction bases left unmatched: 7. Germline V CDR1 and CDR2: MNHNS, SASEGT. This CDR3 is CASSEAARTGTEQYF. In nucleotides, the CDR3 is TGTGCCAGCAGTGAAGCGGCAAGGACAGGGACCGAGCAGTACTTC.

This clone was recorded a few times. The J gene is TRBJ1-1, the V gene TRBV27; D is unresolved. Trimming left V 2 bases short and J 1 base short, with 11 bases between. The CDR3 is 15 amino acids. From germline, CDR1 is MNHEY and CDR2 SMNVEV (reference sequence). In nucleotides, the CDR3 is TGTGCCAGCAGTTTACGAGGCGGATCGAACACTGAAGCTTTCTTT. Amino acid sequence: CASSLRGGSNTEAFF.

The chain employs TRBV6-5 and TRBJ1-6; D possibly corresponds to TRBD1 (5 bases). This CDR3 comprises 14 residues. Trimming shortened V by 5 bases and J by 7 bases, and 12 bases separated the two germline ends. The V gene's germline CDR1 is MNHEY and CDR2 SVGAGI. CDR3 bases: TGTGCCAGCAGTCCAAGAGACAGAAATTCACCCCTCCACTTT. Translating gives CASSPRDRNSPLHF.

The rearrangement links TRBV7-2 to TRBJ2-2; 10 bases are shared with TRBD2. The CDR3 runs 15 residues. The V gene's germline CDR1 is SGHTA and CDR2 FQGNSA. With 3 bases clipped from V and 7 bases from J, the junction kept 5 bases outside the gene matches. CDR3 protein: CASSFVSGGYGELFF. The DNA for the CDR3 is TGTGCCAGCAGCTTTGTTAGCGGGGGGTACGGGGAGCTGTTTTTT.

The chain joins TRBV7-3 to TRBJ2-2; possibly TRBD2 for D (5 bases). CDR1 is SGHTA and CDR2 is FQGTGA in the germline V gene. CDR3 length: 16 amino acids. V lost 1 base and J lost 0, with 9 bases in between. The CDR3 region is CASSLSRTANTGELFF. The CDR3 region has the DNA TGTGCCAGCAGCTTAAGTAGGACTGCGAACACCGGGGAGCTGTTTTTT.